This section outlines one T cell receptor (beta chain) sequence together with its context. The germline V and J ends were trimmed by 2 bases and 4 bases, with 11 bases remaining between them. The CDR3 loop spans 14 amino acids. CDR1 is MNHEY, CDR2 SVGAGI, per germline. It was into CD45RA+ naive and CD45RA-negative memory subsets that the CD4+ cells were split. The record originates from a study of shared clonotypes between healthy human individuals. Repertoires were generated with immunoSEQ multiplex PCR, while TCRdb's copy carries only in-frame clones and drops some. This sample has around 700,000 clones; approximately 74% occur once, and the top ten carry about 1.8%.

The sample comprised memory CD4+ T cells sorted from blood. The subset: CD45RA-negative fraction. V gene TRBV6-5 combines with J gene TRBJ1-1; the D gene is possibly TRBD1 (6 bases). The sequence came from a woman between 25 and 40 years old in good health. CDR3 nucleotides: TGTGCCAGCAGTTACATCTCACAGGGCACTGAAGCTTTCTTT. As protein: CASSYISQGTEAFF.